The T cell receptor beta chain under discussion was sequenced for a study of T cell repertoires in cytomegalovirus infection. General study points: HLA-C-restricted CMV-specific TCR beta clonotypes prevailed in the ex vivo response.

The CDR3 has 16 amino acids. V shed 3 bases, J shed 3 bases, and the junction held 11 bases outside the gene matches. Germline CDR1 MNHEY, CDR2 SMNVEV (reference sequence). Concerning this clonotype itself: Its antigen is not known.

TCRdb reanalysed the reads using MiXCR and keeps one entry per CDR3 protein. Of almost 550,000 distinct CDR3 sequences listed, 16% are singletons. This rearrangement joins TRBV27 to TRBJ2-7; 7 bases agree with TRBD2. The sequencing sample was made of CD8+ T cells from PBMCs. This receptor was obtained from a human donor in good health (CMV status not recorded). Some clones in this sample may be carry-over from other donors' samples. The CDR3 sequence is CASSFPAGEGFYEQYF. In nucleotides, the CDR3 is TGTGCCAGCAGTTTCCCGGCGGGAGAGGGGTTCTACGAGCAGTACTTC.